This TCR beta chain came from a study of Graves' ophthalmopathy and Graves' hyperthyroidism. The CDR3 loop spans 15 amino acids. Germline loops: CDR1 LNHNV, CDR2 YYDKDF (reference sequence). The V end was cut by 3 bases, the J end by 8 bases, with 19 bases between. Beta-chain TCR CDR3 regions were amplified from RNA transcripts. First-round RT-PCR with HTBI primers preceded a second-round multiplex PCR. Using its own MiXCR run on the multiplex PCR reads, TCRdb lists one record per CDR3 protein. The profile shows around 1.1 million distinct CDR3 sequences, 35% to 45% of them singletons. The specimen sequenced was peripheral blood or thyroid tissue (not recorded which). The chain recombines TRBV15 with TRBJ1-2; no clear D. The receptor was derived from an adult man with Graves' hyperthyroidism. CDR3: CATSSVSAMGYGYTF. The CDR3 coding sequence is TGTGCCACCAGCAGCGTTTCGGCCATGGGGTACGGCTACACCTTC.